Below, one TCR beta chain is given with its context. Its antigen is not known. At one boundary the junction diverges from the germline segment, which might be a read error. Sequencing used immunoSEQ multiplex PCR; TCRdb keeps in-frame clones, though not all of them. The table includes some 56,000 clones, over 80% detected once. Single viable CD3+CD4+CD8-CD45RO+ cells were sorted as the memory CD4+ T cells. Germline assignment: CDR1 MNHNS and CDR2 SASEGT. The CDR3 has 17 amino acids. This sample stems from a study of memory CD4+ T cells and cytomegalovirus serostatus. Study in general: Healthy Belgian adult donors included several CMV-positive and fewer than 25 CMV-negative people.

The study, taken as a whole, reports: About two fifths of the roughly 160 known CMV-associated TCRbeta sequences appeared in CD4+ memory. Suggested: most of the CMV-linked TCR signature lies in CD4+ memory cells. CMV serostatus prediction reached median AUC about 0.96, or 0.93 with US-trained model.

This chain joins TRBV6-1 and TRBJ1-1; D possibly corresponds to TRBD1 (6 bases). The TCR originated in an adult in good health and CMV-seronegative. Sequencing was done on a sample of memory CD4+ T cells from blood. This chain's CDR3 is CASREGGLGNKDTEAFF. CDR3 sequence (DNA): TGTGCCAGCAGGGAAGGGGGGCTTGGGAACAAGGACACTGAAGCTTTCTTT.